These 27 T cell receptor beta chains came from one sample sequenced in a study of blood T cell repertoires in COVID-19. Sequencing used immunoSEQ multiplex PCR; TCRdb keeps in-frame clones, though not all of them. The table lists fewer than 200,000 clones, about 87% of them singletons. The sequencing sample was made of peripheral blood. These receptors were collected from a man between 60 and 70 years old with acute or convalescent COVID-19.

The gene calls are TRBV6-4 and TRBJ2-1; 9 bases line up with TRBD1. The CDR3 contains 13 residues. V lost 6 bases to trimming and J lost 10 bases; unmatched junction nucleotides: 7. Germline V gene lookup returns CDR1 MRHNA and CDR2 SNTAGT. The CDR3 DNA reads as TGTGCCAGCAGCGAACAGGGGGCGAGGGAGCAGTTCTTC. Its protein is CASSEQGAREQFF.

The chain employs TRBV30 and TRBJ1-6; 7 bases agree with TRBD1. The V and J ends lost 3 bases and 14 bases, in that order; junction bases with no gene match: 13. The CDR3 extends over 14 amino acids. CDR1 is GTSNPN and CDR2 is SVGIG in the germline V gene (reference sequence). The CDR3 protein is CAWRGDSVRSALHF. The CDR3 region has the DNA TGTGCCTGGAGGGGGGACAGCGTGCGATCGGCCCTCCACTTT.

This chain joins TRBV5-1 and TRBJ2-2; 8 bases are shared with TRBD2. Germline V gene lookup returns CDR1 SGHRS and CDR2 YFSETQ. The CDR3 has 14 residues. V lost 2 bases to trimming and J lost 6 bases; unmatched junction nucleotides: 3. The CDR3 nucleotides are TGCGCCAGCAGCTTAACTAGCGGTCCCGGGGAGCTGTTTTTT. This sequence encodes CASSLTSGPGELFF.

The chain combines TRBV29-1 with TRBJ2-2, with a tentative D call TRBD1 (6 bases). CDR1 and CDR2 from the germline V gene are SQVTM and ANQGSEA. The CDR3 is made up of 14 amino acids. V was clipped by 4 bases and J by 7 bases, with 16 bases between them. The CDR3 protein is CSVAKQGWGGELFF. The DNA for the CDR3 is TGCAGCGTTGCCAAACAGGGTTGGGGCGGGGAGCTGTTTTTT.

The CDR3 coding sequence is TGCGCCTCCTCGTATGGGGGGGCCCAAGAGACCCAGTACTTC. Protein product: CASSYGGAQETQYF. The J gene is TRBJ2-5, the V gene TRBV4-1, with D possibly matching TRBD2 (7 bases). Germline lookup yields CDR1 MGHRA and CDR2 YSYEKL. Trimming cost V 11 bases and J 1 base, with 17 bases left between them. This CDR3 contains 14 residues.

This chain joins TRBV19 and TRBJ2-5; 7 positions agree with TRBD1. V was pared by 1 base and J by 2 bases, with 10 bases of the junction left unmatched. The CDR3 sequence is 17 residues long. Germline V gene lookup returns CDR1 LNHDA and CDR2 SQIVND (reference sequence). The CDR3 coding sequence is TGTGCCAGTAGTATAGGGCGACAGGGAGTCTGGCAAGAGACCCAGTACTTC. This sequence encodes CASSIGRQGVWQETQYF.

The chain has TRBV29-1 and TRBJ1-2, with 7 bases that match TRBD1. The V gene's germline CDR1 is SQVTM and CDR2 ANQGSEA. CDR3 length equals 12 residues. V dropped 7 bases and J dropped 4; count of bases not matched to a gene: 6. CDR3 nucleotides: TGCAGCGCCCGGGACAGCTTCTATGGCTACACCTTC. The encoded protein is CSARDSFYGYTF.

The chain links TRBV5-1 to TRBJ2-7; 8 bases are a match to TRBD1. V lost 10 bases, J lost 0 bases, and 6 bases stayed unmatched. This CDR3 comprises 13 residues. Germline CDR1 SGHRS, CDR2 YFSETQ. This chain's CDR3 is CASSTGGSYEQYF. CDR3 nucleotide sequence: TGCGCCTCCAGTACAGGGGGCTCCTACGAGCAGTACTTC.

This clone is a singleton in its sample. The V and J genes are TRBV18 and TRBJ1-5; 8 positions match TRBD1. The ends lost 5 bases at V and 2 bases at J; junction bases unmatched: 5. Germline V CDR1 and CDR2: KGHSH, LQKENI. The CDR3 contains 15 residues. The CDR3 sequence is CASSSGQGGNQPQHF. CDR3 DNA sequence: TGTGCCAGCTCATCCGGACAGGGCGGCAATCAGCCCCAGCATTTT. The full variable domain, with the rest looked up from reference TRBV18 and TRBJ1-5, is NAGVMQNPRHLVRRRGQEARLRCSPMKGHSHVYWYRQLPEEGLKFMVYLQKENIIDESGMPKERFSAEFPKEGPSILRIQQVVRGDSAAYFCASSSGQGGNQPQHFGDGTRLSIL.

V is TRBV4-1 and J is TRBJ1-4; D unresolved. Per germline, CDR1 MGHRA and CDR2 YSYEKL. The CDR3 has 14 amino acids. Trimming removed 1 base at V and 8 bases at J, with 11 bases between. This CDR3 is CASSQGQAGEKLFF. The DNA of the CDR3 is TGCGCCAGCAGCCAAGGACAAGCGGGGGAAAAACTGTTTTTT.

This clone was counted between two and nine times. The chain carries TRBV12-5 and TRBJ1-1; no firm D call. CDR1 and CDR2 (germline): LGHNT, FRNRAP. V dropped 3 bases and J dropped 1 base, with 6 bases sitting between them. CDR3 length equals 13 residues. The CDR3 nucleotides are TGTGCTAGTGGTTTCCAGGCGAACACTGAAGCTTTCTTT. It specifies CASGFQANTEAFF.

This clone was found once. The J gene is TRBJ1-4, the V gene TRBV19; TRBD1 aligns across 9 bases. V was clipped by 8 bases and J by 8 bases; unmatched bases: 6. Looked up from germline, CDR1 is LNHDA and CDR2 is SQIVND (reference sequence). CDR3 length: 13 amino acids. The CDR3: CASSTGGWEKLFF. The CDR3 region has the DNA TGTGCCAGTTCGACAGGGGGTTGGGAAAAACTGTTTTTT.

The chain recombines TRBV30 with TRBJ1-2; 8 bases line up with TRBD1. The V and J ends lost 1 base and 8 bases, in that order; junction bases with no gene match: 12. The V gene's germline CDR1 is GTSNPN and CDR2 SVGIG (reference sequence). CDR3 length: 15 amino acids. CDR3 DNA: TGTGCCTGGAGTGCCGGACAGGGAGGTTCTCGGGGCTACACCTTC. It encodes CAWSAGQGGSRGYTF.

The rearrangement uses TRBV6-5 and TRBJ1-2; D possibly corresponds to TRBD1 (5 bases). The germline V gene has CDR1 MNHEY and CDR2 SVGAGI. The CDR3 contains 11 residues. V lost 7 bases, J lost 2 bases, and 5 bases lay in between. In DNA, the CDR3 is TGTGCCAGCACAGGGAACTATGGCTACACCTTC. Amino acids: CASTGNYGYTF.

The chain joins TRBV29-1 to TRBJ1-2; D call uncertain. Germline V gives CDR1 SQVTM, CDR2 ANQGSEA. The V end lost 0 bases, the J end lost 8 bases, and 13 bases lay between the germline ends. This CDR3 is built from 13 residues. The CDR3, as DNA: TGCAGCGTTGAAGATCGCGTGAATTTAGGCTACACCTTC. Translated: CSVEDRVNLGYTF.

The chain has TRBV19 and TRBJ1-2, with D possibly TRBD1 on 6 matching bases. From germline, CDR1 is LNHDA and CDR2 SQIVND (reference sequence). CDR3 size: 13 residues. V was clipped by 3 bases and J by 6 bases, with 11 bases between them. CDR3 DNA: TGTGCCAGTAGTATGGGACACCGGGATGGCTACACCTTC. Translated: CASSMGHRDGYTF.

The chain employs TRBV19 and TRBJ2-1, with 7 bases fitting TRBD2. The V gene end was trimmed by 8 bases and the J gene end by 4 bases; junction bases not matched to a gene: 11. The CDR3 consists of 15 residues. CDR1 is LNHDA and CDR2 is SQIVND in the germline V gene (reference sequence). CDR3 DNA sequence: TGTGCCAGTCGCCGGGGGAGCGGGGCTTACAATGAGCAGTTCTTC. This gives the protein CASRRGSGAYNEQFF.

V is TRBV5-4 and J is TRBJ2-5; TRBD1 agrees at 11 bases. This CDR3 is built from 19 residues. CDR1 is SGHNT, CDR2 YYREEE, per germline (reference sequence). After removal of 3 bases from V and 2 bases from J, the junction contained 15 bases not matched to a gene. The CDR3: CASSSVRTGGHSWQETQYF. The CDR3 nucleotides are TGTGCCAGCAGCTCTGTGAGGACAGGGGGCCACTCATGGCAAGAGACCCAGTACTTC.

This chain uses TRBV7-2 with TRBJ2-7, with no clear D. V shed 0 bases and J shed 0 bases, with 15 bases lying between them. Germline V gene data show CDR1 as SGHTA and CDR2 as FQGNSA. CDR3 length: 17 amino acids. The CDR3 DNA is TGTGCCAGCAGCTTAGCGCGTGGAGCCCAAAGCTCCTACGAGCAGTACTTC. The encoded protein is CASSLARGAQSSYEQYF.

The genes are TRBV18 and TRBJ2-6, with D possibly being TRBD1 (6 bases). CDR1 and CDR2 (germline): KGHSH, LQKENI. V was cut by 3 bases and J by 0 bases, with 12 bases left in between. The CDR3 is 17 amino acids. The CDR3: CASSPAQGNSGANVLTF. CDR3 nucleotide sequence: TGTGCCAGCTCACCTGCCCAGGGGAACTCTGGGGCCAACGTCCTGACTTTC.

The V and J genes are TRBV29-1 and TRBJ2-1; TRBD2 matches at 12 bases. In germline, CDR1 is SQVTM, CDR2 ANQGSEA. CDR3 length: 14 amino acids. V lost 6 bases to trimming and J lost 4 bases; unmatched junction nucleotides: 4. The CDR3 reads CSVFLAGGYNEQFF. CDR3 sequence (DNA): TGCAGCGTCTTTCTAGCGGGAGGGTACAATGAGCAGTTCTTC.

The rearrangement links TRBV27 to TRBJ2-4; weak D call: TRBD1 (5 bases). The CDR3 contains 14 residues. Germline assignment: CDR1 MNHEY and CDR2 SMNVEV (reference sequence). Trimming took 2 bases from V and 4 from J, leaving 9 bases between them. CDR3 residues: CASSLTGQKNIQYF. DNA of the CDR3: TGTGCCAGCAGTTTAACAGGCCAAAAAAACATTCAGTACTTC.

This clone was picked up one time. This chain joins TRBV7-8 and TRBJ1-2; 8 bases fit TRBD1. The CDR3 has 17 residues. The germline V gene encodes CDR1 SGHVS and CDR2 FQNEAQ. Losses at the gene ends were 3 bases for V and 4 bases for J; bases not matched to a gene: 13. The CDR3 DNA is TGTGCCAGCAGCTTGAGCCCGGCGACAGGGGTGATCTATGGCTACACCTTC. Protein product: CASSLSPATGVIYGYTF. Full variable domain (outside the CDR3, taken from reference TRBV7-8 and TRBJ1-2): GAGVSQSPRYKVAKRGQDVALRCDPISGHVSLFWYQQALGQGPEFLTYFQNEAQLDKSGLPSDRFFAERPEGSVSTLKIQRTQQEDSAVYLCASSLSPATGVIYGYTFGSGTRLTVV.

The chain employs TRBV24-1 and TRBJ2-3, with D possibly TRBD2 on 6 matching bases. Trimming took 5 bases from V and 2 from J, leaving 13 bases between them. The CDR3 covers 15 residues. CDR1 and CDR2 (germline): KGHDR, SFDVKD. The CDR3 spells CATSGTSGVTDTQYF. As DNA, the CDR3 is TGTGCCACCAGTGGAACCTCGGGGGTCACAGATACGCAGTATTTT.

V and J are TRBV5-6 and TRBJ2-7; D might be TRBD1 (6 bases). Trimming took off 4 bases at V and 2 bases at J, with 16 bases between the two ends. The CDR3 runs to 15 residues. Germline V gene lookup returns CDR1 SGHDT and CDR2 YYEEEE. CDR3 DNA: TGTGCCAGCAGCCTACCCACAGGGAGAGCCTACGAGCAGTACGTC. Protein sequence: CASSLPTGRAYEQYV.

The rearrangement uses TRBV18 and TRBJ1-4; 9 bases agree with TRBD1. Losses at the gene ends were 2 bases for V and 5 bases for J; bases not matched to a gene: 6. Germline CDR1 reads KGHSH; CDR2 reads LQKENI. The CDR3 has 16 amino acids. The CDR3 spells CASSPVRDRENEKLFF. The CDR3 coding sequence is TGTGCCAGCTCACCAGTTCGGGACAGGGAAAATGAAAAACTGTTTTTT.

The chain couples TRBV5-6 to TRBJ2-7; 8 bases are shared with TRBD1. Germline V CDR1 and CDR2: SGHDT, YYEEEE. This CDR3 has 14 residues. Trimming took 3 bases from V and 1 from J; bases not matched to a gene: 3. CDR3: CASSWTGPSYEQYF. For the CDR3, the DNA is TGTGCCAGCAGCTGGACAGGGCCTTCCTACGAGCAGTACTTC.